This record covers a single T cell receptor (beta chain). Its antigen is undetermined. Preparing the TCRbeta library involved the use of unique molecular identifiers. One entry per CDR3 protein results from TCRdb running MiXCR on the PCR reads. The sample consists of 900,000 or so distinct CDR3 sequences, around 17% of them appearing once. CDR1 and CDR2 (germline): MNHEY, SMNVEV (reference sequence). This CDR3 is built from 15 residues. Trimming took 6 bases from V and 5 from J, leaving 19 bases between them. The source of the sample is a study of T-cell reconstitution after alpha-beta-depleted transplantation in children. Findings and caveats of the study: About two months after transplant, alpha-beta T cells reportedly came from several hundred expanded graft clones.

This sequence joins TRBV27 and TRBJ2-5; tentative D call: TRBD1 (6 bases). This material consisted of PBMCs, mostly from graft donor cells, taken 360 days after TCRalphabeta/CD19-depleted stem cell transplant. The source is a male patient aged 10-17 years who had a stem cell transplant for acute lymphoblastic leukemia, so the T cells may come from the graft donor. The DNA of the CDR3 is TGTGCCAGCAGACCGGGACAAGGAAGAGTGGAGACCCAGTACTTC. Translation gives CASRPGQGRVETQYF.